This entry is about one T cell receptor beta chain. The data were obtained in a study of CD8 T cells in ankylosing spondylitis. The CDR3 covers 12 residues. V was shortened by 2 bases and J by 4 bases, with 6 bases between the two germline ends. Looked up from germline, CDR1 is LGHDT and CDR2 is YNNKEL (reference sequence). TCRdb analysed the 5' RACE reads with MiXCR anew, one entry per CDR3 protein. The sample shows 250,000 to 400,000 distinct CDR3 sequences, more than 9% of them seen only once. Source material: blood, either unsorted or a sorted T cell fraction (not recorded which). V gene TRBV3-1 combines with J gene TRBJ2-7; D perhaps matches TRBD2 (5 bases). This receptor was obtained from a female donor with ankylosing spondylitis or in good health (not recorded which). The CDR3 spells CASSQWEYEQYF. CDR3 bases: TGTGCCAGCAGCCAATGGGAGTACGAGCAGTACTTC.